The present T cell receptor beta chain was sequenced within a study of siplizumab effects on memory and regulatory T cells. This clone was seen a single time. Its matching antigen is unknown. Germline loops: CDR1 GTSNPN, CDR2 SVGIG (reference sequence). This CDR3 spans 14 amino acids. V was clipped by 1 base and J by 4 bases, with 11 bases between them. Study findings and constraints: The study found naive T cells seemingly more diverse than memory cells and seemingly major alloresponse contributors. A minor fraction of alloreactive clones, and no more, mapped to unstimulated subsets. Mappable alloreactive CD4+ clones averaged around 71% Treg-derived with siplizumab versus roughly 25% in controls.

Among three donor pairs, the unstimulated naive, memory, effector memory and TEMRA subsets underwent sequencing. Method: immunoSEQ multiplex PCR; TCRdb's copy keeps in-frame clones and lacks some. The table shows some 63,000 clones, with around 96% occurring only once. The sequencing sample was made of naive CD8+ T cells sorted from blood. V usage is TRBV30 and J usage is TRBJ1-3; possibly TRBD1 for D (5 bases). The origin of this receptor is a human donor in good health. CDR3 coding DNA: TGTGCCTGGAGTGCTGCCAGGGTAGGAAACACCATATATTTT. Residues: CAWSAARVGNTIYF.